Below are 20 T cell receptor beta chains sequenced from a single sample in a study of T cells expressing NK-cell markers. TCRdb reprocessed the 5' RACE reads, with one entry per CDR3 protein and no DNA. The data include more than 250,000 distinct CDR3 sequences; the top ten clones carry around 0.4%. The material sequenced was blood T cells: a sorted CD56 or NKG2C T cell subset, CD4+ or CD8+ T cells, or bulk PBMC T cells (not recorded which). The receptors shown here come from a man in his late teens or twenties in good health.

The chain couples TRBV7-3 to TRBJ2-3. Per the germline V gene, CDR1 is SGHTA and CDR2 is FQGTGA. This CDR3 comprises 14 residues. The CDR3 is CASSPTLGADTQYF. Filled out from reference TRBV7-3 and TRBJ2-3, the complete variable domain reads GAGVSQTPSNKVTEKGKYVELRCDPISGHTALYWYRQSLGQGPEFLIYFQGTGAADDSGLPNDRFFAVRPEGSVSTLKIQRTERGDSAVYLCASSPTLGADTQYFGPGTRLTVL.

J is TRBJ1-2 and V is TRBV9; the D gene TCRdb calls, TRBD1, cannot be checked with no DNA. Germline V CDR1 and CDR2: SGDLS, YYNGEE. This CDR3 comprises 13 residues. The CDR3 protein is CASSATGNYGYTF.

The chain has TRBV6-5 and TRBJ2-3; the D call from TCRdb, TRBD2, cannot be confirmed without DNA. This CDR3 has 16 residues. Germline loops: CDR1 MNHEY, CDR2 SVGAGI. CDR3: CASSYGGLTSTDTQYF.

J is TRBJ1-2 and V is TRBV6-4; TCRdb outputs TRBD1, but without DNA this stays unchecked. Germline values: CDR1 MRHNA, CDR2 SNTAGT. The CDR3 totals 15 residues. CDR3: CASSDFPGVNYGYTF.

The chain carries TRBV5-5 and TRBJ2-1. CDR3 length: 16 amino acids. CDR1 SGHKS and CDR2 YYEKEE come from the germline V gene (reference sequence). CDR3 sequence reads: CASSLDMSGLYNEQFF.

The chain is built from TRBV5-1 and TRBJ2-1; the TCRdb D gene call, TRBD1, has no DNA to confirm it. Looked up from germline, CDR1 is SGHRS and CDR2 is YFSETQ. This CDR3 has 21 residues. Here the CDR3 reads CASSYRDIPQAALSSYNEQFF.

The chain employs TRBV12-3 or TRBV12-4 and TRBJ2-5; TCRdb's D call, TRBD1, is unchecked because there is no DNA. This CDR3 is built from 14 residues. Here the CDR3 reads CASSLAGAGETQYF.

This sequence joins TRBV20-1 and TRBJ2-3; TCRdb proposes TRBD2, but this gene call is untestable without DNA. This CDR3 is built from 15 residues. Germline CDR1 is DFQATT and CDR2 is SNEGSKA (reference sequence). CDR3 protein: CSARLLAGGSGTQYF.

The rearrangement links TRBV29-1 to TRBJ2-3; TCRdb's D gene call, TRBD1, goes unchecked for lack of DNA. This CDR3 region has 17 residues. Germline CDR1 and CDR2: SQVTM and ANQGSEA. This CDR3 reads CSVEDPSRQASPDTQYF.

CDR3 sequence reads: CASSPLAPSGANVLTF. V is TRBV18 and J is TRBJ2-6. The CDR3 runs 16 residues. Per the germline V gene, CDR1 is KGHSH and CDR2 is LQKENI.

J is TRBJ2-7 and V is TRBV7-9; TCRdb's D call, TRBD1, is unchecked because there is no DNA. Germline V gene lookup returns CDR1 SEHNR and CDR2 FQNEAQ (reference sequence). This CDR3 comprises 18 residues. The CDR3 loop reads CASTSLPGGGWSIYEQYF.

This rearrangement joins TRBV5-4 to TRBJ2-3. In germline, CDR1 is SGHNT, CDR2 YYREEE (reference sequence). This CDR3 is built from 14 residues. The CDR3 spells CASSPFGWTDTQYF. The complete variable domain, with remaining parts taken from reference TRBV5-4 and TRBJ2-3, reads ETGVTQSPTHLIKTRGQQVTLRCSSQSGHNTVSWYQQALGQGPQFIFQYYREEENGRGNFPPRFSGLQFPNYSSELNVNALELDDSALYLCASSPFGWTDTQYFGPGTRLTVL.

The genes are TRBV24-1 and TRBJ2-3. CDR1 and CDR2 from the germline V gene are KGHDR and SFDVKD. The CDR3 contains 11 residues. CDR3 protein: CATSDMGSQYF.

V and J are TRBV5-5 and TRBJ1-1; TCRdb designates TRBD1, a call that cannot be tested without DNA. Germline CDR1 and CDR2: SGHKS and YYEKEE (reference sequence). The CDR3 length is 15 residues. The chain's CDR3 is CASSPRQGLNTEAFF.

V and J are TRBV25-1 and TRBJ2-1; as DNA is missing, the TRBD2 call by TCRdb cannot be tested. The CDR3 totals 16 residues. Germline assignment: CDR1 MGHDK and CDR2 SYGVNS. CDR3 in amino acids: CASSGSGSSGRGKQFF.

The chain's CDR3 is CSVEVTVNTEAFF. The gene calls are TRBV29-1 and TRBJ1-1. CDR3 length: 13 residues. Looked up from germline, CDR1 is SQVTM and CDR2 is ANQGSEA.

V usage is TRBV6-5 and J usage is TRBJ2-5; there is no DNA to check the TCRdb D call of TRBD1. The CDR3 covers 17 residues. From germline, CDR1 is MNHEY and CDR2 SVGAGI. CDR3 residues: CASSYVGTGRREETQYF.

The CDR3 here is CSASKGEYSNQPQHF. The gene calls are TRBV20-1 and TRBJ1-5; no DNA is available, so the TRBD1 call from TCRdb remains unchecked. Germline CDR1 reads DFQATT; CDR2 reads SNEGSKA (reference sequence). The CDR3 consists of 15 residues.

V gene TRBV5-1 combines with J gene TRBJ2-7; no DNA is available, so the TRBD1 call from TCRdb remains unchecked. CDR3 length: 15 residues. Germline V gene lookup returns CDR1 SGHRS and CDR2 YFSETQ. CDR3: CASSLVVTGLSEQYF.

This chain connects TRBV29-1 to TRBJ2-7; TCRdb's D call of TRBD1 is untestable without DNA. The CDR3 loop spans 16 amino acids. Germline CDR1 reads SQVTM; CDR2 reads ANQGSEA. The CDR3 is CSVAGRTGGRSYEQYF.